Listed here are 20 T cell receptor beta chains from one sample, sequenced in a study of tumor-infiltrating lymphocytes in primary liver carcinoma. A primer in the constant region served to generate TCR beta cDNA from around 500 ng of total RNA. Libraries of TCR beta came from three nested multiplex PCR rounds with slightly modified ARM-PCR. A C-beta reverse primer and TRBV1-TRBV30 forward primers served in each of the first two PCR rounds, at 9 to 10 cycles apiece. TCRdb reprocessed the multiplex PCR reads with MiXCR, giving one entry per CDR3 protein. The sample includes about 200,000 distinct CDR3 sequences, less than 65% of them seen just once. Blood RNA came from unsorted whole blood; germline DNA was also extracted. The sample consisted of peripheral blood. The origin of the receptors is a woman aged 55-70 years with primary liver carcinoma and hepatitis B virus infection.

In regard to this clonotype: One end of the junction does not line up with germline, which may come from a read error. The chain recombines TRBV11-1 with TRBJ1-1, with TRBD1 matching 10 bases. Germline CDR1 and CDR2: SGHAT and FQDESV (reference sequence). The CDR3 extends over 13 amino acids. The CDR3 is CASSWDRGTEAIF. CDR3 DNA sequence: TGTGCTAGCAGCTGGGACAGGGGTACTGAAGCTATCTTT.

The count of this clonotype is one. This chain uses TRBV7-9 with TRBJ1-1; D unresolved. V lost 8 bases, J lost 1 base, and 14 bases lay in between. CDR3 length: 14 residues. Germline CDR1 is SEHNR and CDR2 is FQNEAQ (reference sequence). CDR3 DNA: TGTGCCAGCGGCCGTCCTACAGAGAACACTGAAGCTTTCTTT. Residues: CASGRPTENTEAFF.

To note about this clonotype: One base away lies a much larger clone, so this may be a sequencing read error. The rearrangement links TRBV6-5 to TRBJ2-7; D remains unclear. V was trimmed by 5 bases and J by 3 bases, leaving 20 bases between them. The CDR3 runs 16 residues. Germline CDR1 is MNHEY and CDR2 is SVGAGI. The CDR3 sequence is CASSISWAKLYYEQYF. The CDR3 bases are TGTGCCAGCAGTATTTCCTGGGCCAAACTGTACTACGAGCAGTACTTC.

On this clonotype: An end of the junction does not agree with germline; a read error may underlie this. V and J are TRBV5-1 and TRBJ2-7, with D tentatively TRBD1 (5 bases). CDR1 is SGHRS, CDR2 YFSETQ, per germline. The CDR3 has 13 amino acids. CDR3 nucleotide sequence: TGCACCAGCAGCTGGACAAACACCTACGAGCAGTACTTC. This translates into CTSSWTNTYEQYF.

On this clonotype: Since a much larger clone is just one base distant, this may be a read error. The J gene is TRBJ2-1, the V gene TRBV10-1; D perhaps matches TRBD2 (7 bases). The germline V and J ends were trimmed by 6 bases and 12 bases, with 18 bases remaining between them. Per the germline V gene, CDR1 is WNHNN and CDR2 is SYGVQD (reference sequence). The CDR3 runs to 13 residues. For the CDR3, the DNA is TGCGCCAGCAGCTTTCTAGGGGGGGAAGTGCAGTTCTTC. This sequence encodes CASSFLGGEVQFF.

As concerns this clonotype: One end of the junction does not line up with germline, which may come from a read error. The rearrangement uses TRBV6-6 and TRBJ2-2; D is possibly TRBD2 (5 bases). The CDR3 is 13 amino acids. CDR1 is MNHNY, CDR2 SVGAGI, per germline (reference sequence). The CDR3 reads CASSYSRAGKLFF. Here the CDR3 DNA reads TGTGCCAGCAGTTACTCGAGGGCCGGGAAGCTGTTTTTT.

With regard to this clonotype: Here the CDR3 omits its conserved ending phenylalanine or tryptophan, so a read error is the likely source. No DNA is shown, since the ends of the CDR3 on it are uncertain; the CDR3 is the one TCRdb lists. J is TRBJ2-1 and V is TRBV11-1; the tabulated D call, TRBD2, remains unverified against the DNA. The CDR3 is 15 amino acids long, termini counted. CDR1 is SGHAT and CDR2 is FQDESV in the germline V gene (reference sequence). CDR3: CASSQGLVGTAEQSI.

The chain joins TRBV5-6 to TRBJ1-5, with D maybe TRBD1 (5 bases). Germline V gives CDR1 SGHDT, CDR2 YYEEEE. This CDR3 region has 15 residues. Deletions cut 3 bases from V and 6 bases from J, with 16 bases between. As DNA, the CDR3 is TGTGCCAGCAGCTCGGCCCAACAGGAACGTCAGCCCCAGCATTTT. Its translation is CASSSAQQERQPQHF.

Concerning this clonotype itself: A much larger clone sits a single nucleotide away, making a read error possible. The rearrangement joins TRBV28 to TRBJ1-1; 7 bases are shared with TRBD1. Per germline, CDR1 MDHEN and CDR2 SYDVKM. This CDR3 contains 14 residues. Trimming took 9 bases from V and 4 from J; bases not matched to a gene: 11. CDR3 region: CASQIGGSGTEAFF. CDR3 in DNA: TGTGCCAGTCAGATAGGGGGCAGTGGCACTGAAGCTTTCTTT.

The chain employs TRBV29-1 and TRBJ1-1; D is ambiguous. V was clipped by 6 bases and J by 4 bases, with 12 bases between them. The CDR3 is 12 amino acids. Germline lookup yields CDR1 SQVTM and CDR2 ANQGSEA. Here the CDR3 DNA reads TGCAGCGTCCTCATCTGGGGCACTGAAGCTTTCTTT. Amino acids: CSVLIWGTEAFF. Variable domain in full (rest from reference TRBV29-1 and TRBJ1-1): SAVISQKPSRDICQRGTSLTIQCQVDSQVTMMFWYRQQPGQSLTLIATANQGSEATYESGFVIDKFPISRPNLTFSTLTVSNMSPEDSSIYLCSVLIWGTEAFFGQGTRLTVV.

Points on this clonotype: A read error is possible here, since a much larger clone lies one base away. This chain joins TRBV6-2 or TRBV6-3 and TRBJ2-4; weak D call: TRBD1 (5 bases). The V and J ends lost 8 bases and 6 bases respectively, with 11 bases between them. Germline V gene lookup returns CDR1 MNHEY and CDR2 SVGEGT. The CDR3 runs to 12 residues. The CDR3 reads CASGSRANIQYF. The CDR3 DNA follows: TGTGCCAGCGGATCCAGGGCAAACATTCAGTACTTC.

Notes on this clonotype: Lacking the conserved final phenylalanine or tryptophan, this CDR3 likely reflects a read error. The chain uses TRBV6-2 or TRBV6-3 and TRBJ1-1; D gene ambiguous. Trimming pared 7 bases from V and 1 base from J, leaving 16 bases between. This CDR3 spans 15 amino acids. Germline loops: CDR1 MNHEY, CDR2 SVGEGT. Here the CDR3 DNA reads TGTGCCAGCACCGTTACCGGCCTGCGGAACACTGAAGCTTTCCTT. Residues: CASTVTGLRNTEAFL.

CDR3 protein: CASRTGYRQPQHF. The CDR3 DNA reads TGTGCCAGCAGGACAGGGTATAGACAGCCCCAGCATTTT. This chain joins TRBV6-5 and TRBJ1-5; 7 positions agree with TRBD1. In germline, CDR1 is MNHEY, CDR2 SVGAGI. This CDR3 is built from 13 residues. The ends lost 6 bases at V and 7 bases at J; junction bases unmatched: 6.

The sample holds a few counts of this clonotype. The V call is TRBV30, the J call TRBJ2-1; no clear D. Trimming took 2 bases from V and 6 from J, leaving 5 bases between them. The CDR3 runs to 11 residues. Germline-derived CDR1 and CDR2 are GTSNPN and SVGIG (reference sequence). The CDR3 DNA reads as TGTGCCTGGAGTCTCCTCAATGAGCAGTTCTTC. Protein: CAWSLLNEQFF.

On this clonotype: This is likely a read error, given that the CDR3 carries no conserved phenylalanine or tryptophan at its end. The chain has TRBV11-3 and TRBJ2-5, with 8 nucleotides matching TRBD2. With 0 bases clipped from V and 5 bases from J, the junction kept 8 bases outside the gene matches. The CDR3 contains 16 residues. The germline CDR1 and CDR2 sequences are SGHNT and YENEEA. CDR3 amino acids: CASSLDPLAGSETQYL. The CDR3, as DNA: TGTGCCAGCAGCTTAGATCCCCTAGCGGGTTCGGAGACCCAGTACTTA.

A remark on this clonotype: A much larger clonotype is one base distant, so this may be a read error. This chain uses TRBV29-1 with TRBJ1-2; 8 bases are shared with TRBD1. The CDR3 covers 13 residues. CDR1 and CDR2 from the germline V gene are SQVTM and ANQGSEA. CDR3 amino acids: CNSQGARDYGYTF. CDR3 DNA sequence: TGCAACTCCCAGGGGGCGAGGGACTATGGCTACACCTTC.

This clonotype has just a few counts. The chain combines TRBV28 with TRBJ2-6; 10 bases agree with TRBD1. In germline, CDR1 is MDHEN, CDR2 SYDVKM. V gave up 6 bases and J gave up 4 bases; unmatched junction bases: 9. CDR3 size: 17 residues. CDR3 DNA: TGTGCCAGCAGGGGACAGGGGTGGAGATCCGGGGCCAACGTCCTGACTTTC. Its translation is CASRGQGWRSGANVLTF.

In the case of this clonotype: A much larger clone sits a single nucleotide away, making a read error possible. The chain is built from TRBV14 and TRBJ2-7, with 9 bases lining up with TRBD1. Germline CDR1 SGHDN, CDR2 FVKESK. The CDR3 runs 14 residues. CDR3 coding DNA: TGTGTCAGCAGCCACCTAAGACAGGGGGACGAGCAGTACTTC. Amino acid sequence: CVSSHLRQGDEQYF.

The CDR3 sequence: CASTNGGGRNQPQHF. The CDR3 coding sequence is TGTGCCAGTACCAACGGAGGGGGGAGGAATCAGCCCCAGCATTTT. V gene TRBV19 combines with J gene TRBJ1-5, with a tentative D call TRBD1 (6 bases). V was cut by 7 bases and J by 4 bases, with 17 bases left in between. Per germline, CDR1 LNHDA and CDR2 SQIVND (reference sequence). The CDR3 extends over 15 amino acids.

The rearrangement uses TRBV7-9 and TRBJ1-2; unclear D gene. There are 13 residues in the CDR3. Per germline, CDR1 SEHNR and CDR2 FQNEAQ (reference sequence). The V and J ends lost 4 bases and 9 bases respectively, with 15 bases between them. For the CDR3, the DNA is TGTGCCAGCAGCTGGAATGCGGGAGGTAGCTACACCTTC. It translates to CASSWNAGGSYTF.